The clone carrying this T cell receptor beta chain was counted once. Its antigen is unknown. The PCR made use of 60 Vbeta and 13 Jbeta primers. The method was immunoSEQ multiplex PCR; TCRdb's version includes in-frame clones alone and lacks a portion of them. The sample yields around 170,000 clones, 80% seen once. Per the germline V gene, CDR1 is KGHSH and CDR2 is LQKENI. The CDR3 has 14 residues. V was pared by 4 bases and J by 1 base, with 8 bases between. This entry is derived from a study of cytomegalovirus exposure and HLA in healthy donors. Study summary: Early released data comprised around 85 million unique TCRs from HLA-typed donors. Points from the study as a whole: Accounts indicate the classifier identified cytomegalovirus status with strong specificity and sensitivity. Altogether, around 160 TCR beta chains were recorded as cytomegalovirus-associated.

The V gene is TRBV18, the J gene TRBJ1-3, with unresolved D. Sequencing used PBMCs. This clonotype originated in a woman aged 50 to 65 in good health and CMV-seropositive. In DNA, the CDR3 is TGTGCCAGCTCACTGGGGAGGTCTGGAAACACCATATATTTT. Its translation: CASSLGRSGNTIYF.